The entry that follows covers one TCR beta chain sequence. Its antigen remains unidentified. The input lacks base qualities; no much larger clone sits a single base away. This record belongs to a study of shared clonotypes between healthy human individuals (dated by TCRdb to about 2020). In the study overall: A couple of women and three men aged 18 to 49 years were included in the cohort. Between about 0.85 and 10 billion PBMCs per donor were obtained by leukapheresis. For each donor, CD4 naive and CD4 memory were each run on three plates, CD8 naive on two plates, and CD8 memory on one plate. Libraries were prepared and TCR repertoires were sequenced by different laboratories using diverse techniques, in order to increase sequencing depth and limit assay-specific biases. To estimate repertoire size and how much clonotypes are shared between individuals, the study performed deep sequencing of blood TCR repertoires from 4 to 6 healthy adults. Study-level results and caveats: Clonotypes shared by all four sorted-subset donors showed higher generation probabilities than non-shared clonotypes. Larger estimated clonotype richness was generally found for naive subsets than for memory subsets. Sampling was restricted to blood, and TCR repertoires in tissue are likely to differ from TCR repertoires in blood. Rarefaction of sorted-subset datasets indicated incomplete sequencing despite the large sequencing depth. Pairwise subsampling indicated that sequencing depth was expected to affect the degree of clonotype sharing among donors. The small number of donors limited the genetic and exposure-history diversity represented. When a handful of donors were compared, the shared fraction of clonotypes was about 5% for naive CD4, 3.5% for naive CD8, about 2.5% for memory CD4, and around 0.4% for memory CD8.

Using the deep immunoSEQ assay, multiplex PCR amplified TCR CDR3 regions from genomic DNA. For each cell subset, the extracted genomic DNA was distributed evenly across all wells of several immunoSEQ 96-well plates, and each plate served as one replicate. Each replicate PCR for sorted subsets received about 180 ng genomic DNA, equal to about 30,000 T cell genomes. The purified libraries were quantified using a Qubit 3.0 fluorometer, sized with a Bioanalyzer 2100, and then quantified again using the KAPA Library Quantification kit. Each immunoSEQ 96-well plate was sequenced on its own single-read 150-cycle Illumina NextSeq 550 flow cell. The authors' pipeline ran thus. Because only junctional sequences without quality scores were contained in the immunoSEQ output, filtering matching that applied to full-length reads could not be performed. To assign V/J genes and CDR3, sequences were annotated against IMGT germline references using PyIR, a Python wrapper for IgBLAST v1.9. Reads were filtered out if the reads had weak V/J assignments (E-value above 1e-6), no CDR3, stop codons, out-of-frame junctions, or ambiguous translated residues. A V3J clonotype was defined by an identical inferred V gene, J gene, and CDR3 amino acid sequence. Percentage overlap between repertoires was calculated by dividing the number of shared unique clonotypes by the size of the smaller repertoire. Repertoire richness was assessed with RTK rarefaction, the Chao1 estimator, and Recon v2.1 estimates of unobserved clonotypes. OLGA was used to compute generation probabilities for all TCRbeta clonotypes that the gDNA method yielded from a few donors. Drawn from immuneACCESS, this table holds only the in-frame rearrangements with V and J called that TCRdb kept. Clones are partly lost; checked studies trace under half to an unresolved V gene and leave the rest unexplained. That table furnishes V, J and clone size, whereas the DNA furnished D and trimming. The table for this sample lists over a million clones; roughly 80% of them were counted only once. The leading ten clones occupy 1.4% to 1.5% of the sample.

The donors were healthy, HIV-negative adults who had no recently reported acute infections or vaccinations. Every donor was a Caucasian adult residing in Nashville, Tennessee, USA. CD4+ T cells were enriched through magnetic negative selection, after which naive cells were positively selected on CD45RA and the remaining negative fraction served as the memory subset. After blood collection by leukapheresis, PBMCs were isolated using Ficoll-Histopaque density gradient centrifugation and then cryopreserved in the vapor phase of liquid nitrogen. Analytical flow cytometry was used to check the purity and quantity of every magnetically sorted T cell population. From each sorted fraction, genomic DNA was isolated and quantified by UV absorbance on a Nanodrop 2000c. The junction carries 15 bases between V and J, which are trimmed by 3 bases and 4 bases respectively. According to the germline V gene (reference sequence), CDR1 reads SEHNR and CDR2 reads FQNEAQ. From cysteine to phenylalanine, the CDR3 is 15 amino acids long. Only the CDR3 portion is preserved as DNA: 45 bases, with reading frame beginning at the first base.

The chain uses TRBV7-9 and TRBJ1-1, with a tentative D gene TRBD1 over 5 matching bases. This TCR derives from a young man in good health. Sequences were obtained from memory CD4+ T cells sorted from blood. Sample cell subset or site, as interpreted from the label and publication: CD45RA-negative fraction. The DNA is as follows: TGTGCCAGCAGCTTCGGGACCCTGAGGGTCACTGAAGCTTTCTTT. Translated, this gives CASSFGTLRVTEAFF.